These 5 T cell receptor beta chains originate from one sample sequenced in a study of blood T cells in healthy people across ages. A sample-barcoded 5' primer and a J-beta primer mix were used in a second PCR of roughly 6 to 11 cycles. TCRdb reanalysed the 5' RACE reads using MiXCR and keeps one entry per CDR3 protein. The sample consists of fewer than 2,000,000 distinct CDR3 sequences, approximately 32% of them appearing once. The sample was blood. These receptors were obtained from a woman between 25 and 40 years old in good health.

In its sample, this clonotype was seen many times. The genes are TRBV4-2 and TRBJ1-2, with TRBD1 matching over 11 bases. Germline CDR1 LGHNA, CDR2 YNFKEQ. The CDR3 spans 15 residues. V lost 4 bases, J lost 2 bases, and 3 bases stayed unmatched. Written as DNA, the CDR3 is TGTGCCAGCAGCCCCCGGGACAGGGGGAACTATGGCTACACCTTC. Its translation is CASSPRDRGNYGYTF.

The rearrangement uses TRBV9 and TRBJ2-5; D remains unclear. The CDR3 totals 16 residues. CDR1 and CDR2 (germline): SGDLS, YYNGEE. V shed 0 bases and J shed 2 bases, with 14 bases lying between them. The CDR3 loop reads CASSVVGRNPQETQYF. CDR3 sequence (DNA): TGTGCCAGCAGCGTAGTTGGTAGGAATCCTCAAGAGACCCAGTACTTC.

Remarks on this clonotype: One base away lies a much larger clone, so this may be a sequencing read error. The chain couples TRBV4-2 to TRBJ2-1; 8 positions agree with TRBD1. The CDR3 spans 14 residues. Germline V gene sequence: CDR1 LGHNA, CDR2 YNFKEQ. CDR3: CAGSHGQGYNEQFF. DNA for the CDR3: TGTGCCGGCAGCCATGGACAGGGCTACAATGAGCAGTTCTTC.

V and J are TRBV29-1 and TRBJ2-7; 9 bases are shared with TRBD1. This CDR3 spans 15 amino acids. With 4 bases clipped from V and 3 bases from J, the junction kept 10 bases outside the gene matches. CDR1 and CDR2 (germline): SQVTM, ANQGSEA. CDR3 bases: TGCAGCGTTGTCCTCAAAGGGACAGGGATCTACGAGCAGTACTTC. Translation: CSVVLKGTGIYEQYF.

V and J are TRBV20-1 and TRBJ2-7; 10 bases are shared with TRBD1. The last part of the DNA fits TRBJ2-1 better; the J call may be wrong. The CDR3 is 15 amino acids. CDR1 and CDR2 from the germline V gene are DFQATT and SNEGSKA (reference sequence). This CDR3 reads CSARTGTGVPYEQFF. The CDR3 DNA reads TGCAGTGCCAGGACCGGGACAGGGGTGCCCTACGAGCAGTTCTTC.